This T cell receptor beta chain was profiled in a study of beta chain features in type 1 diabetes. CDR1 is MNHNY, CDR2 SVGAGI, per germline (reference sequence). The CDR3 contains 14 residues. Trimming stripped 4 bases from V and 7 bases from J, with 16 bases between. The authors reverse transcribed all of the isolated RNA, so sequencing captured expressed TCRB transcripts. Clones were sequenced by immunoSEQ multiplex PCR, and TCRdb holds only the in-frame ones, with some missing. The profile shows about 740,000 clones, 13% of them singletons. Using CD45RO/CCR7/CD25/CD127/CD95/CD27, CD4+ naive, central memory, regulatory and stem cell-like memory cells were sorted. On this clone itself: As yet, its antigen is unknown.

Study-wide points: Shortening of TCRB CDR3s, moderate but significant, appeared in all four CD4+ subsets of Type 1 diabetes patients.

Sequencing was done on a sample of naive CD4+ T cells from blood. The rearrangement links TRBV6-6 to TRBJ1-2; TRBD1 might be the D (5 bases). The sequence derives from a man between 18 and 29 years old with type 1 diabetes. This chain's CDR3 is CASSWSTGEVGYTF. The CDR3 region has the DNA TGTGCCAGCAGTTGGTCGACGGGGGAGGTTGGCTACACCTTC.